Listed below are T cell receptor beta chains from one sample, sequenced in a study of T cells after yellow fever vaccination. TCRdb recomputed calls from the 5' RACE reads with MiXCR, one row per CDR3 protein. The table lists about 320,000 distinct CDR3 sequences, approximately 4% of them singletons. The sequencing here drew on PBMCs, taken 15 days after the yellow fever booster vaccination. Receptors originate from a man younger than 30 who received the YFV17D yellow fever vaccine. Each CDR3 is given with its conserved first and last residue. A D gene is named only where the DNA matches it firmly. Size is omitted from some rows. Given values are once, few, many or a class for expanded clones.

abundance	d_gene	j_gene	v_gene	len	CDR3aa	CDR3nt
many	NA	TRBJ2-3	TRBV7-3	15	CASSDRGGGTDTQYF	TGTGCCAGCTCAGACCGCGGGGGCGGAACAGATACGCAGTATTTT
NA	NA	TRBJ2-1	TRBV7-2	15	CASSLVSYSGGEQFF	TGTGCCAGCAGCTTAGTTTCTTACTCTGGAGGTGAGCAGTTCTTC
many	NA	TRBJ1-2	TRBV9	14	CASKQTGTLYGYTF	TGTGCCAGCAAGCAGACGGGTACACTTTATGGCTACACCTTC
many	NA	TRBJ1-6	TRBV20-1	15	CSARDLGRQSSPLHF	TGCAGTGCTAGAGATCTCGGGCGGCAAAGTTCACCCCTCCACTTT
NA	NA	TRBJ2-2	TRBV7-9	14	CASSPLGLAGELFF	TGTGCCAGCAGCCCCCTAGGGCTGGCCGGGGAGCTGTTTTTT
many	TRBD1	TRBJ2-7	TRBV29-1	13	CSVGRTGPYEQYF	TGCAGCGTTGGCCGGACAGGGCCCTACGAGCAGTACTTC
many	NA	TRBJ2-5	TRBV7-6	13	CASSPEVGGTQYF	TGTGCCAGCAGCCCCGAGGTGGGGGGGACCCAGTACTTC
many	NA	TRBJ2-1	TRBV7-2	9	CASPNEQFF	TGTGCCAGCCCGAATGAGCAGTTCTTC
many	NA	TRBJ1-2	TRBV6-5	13	CASSFQLNYGYTF	TGTGCCAGCAGTTTTCAACTCAACTATGGCTACACCTTC
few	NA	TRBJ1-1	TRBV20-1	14	CSATPAGANTEAFF	TGCAGTGCTACCCCGGCAGGGGCGAACACTGAAGCTTTCTTT
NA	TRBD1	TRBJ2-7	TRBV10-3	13	CATTPTGSYEQYF	TGTGCCACCACCCCGACAGGGTCCTACGAGCAGTACTTC
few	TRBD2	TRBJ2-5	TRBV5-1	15	CASTQTGLAGETQYF	TGCGCCAGCACGCAAACGGGACTAGCGGGGGAGACCCAGTACTTC
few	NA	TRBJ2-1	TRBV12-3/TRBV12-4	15	CASSLLIGFRGEQFF	TGTGCCAGCAGTTTATTAATCGGTTTCAGGGGTGAGCAGTTCTTC
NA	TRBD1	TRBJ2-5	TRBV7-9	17	CASSSPLKGALLETQYF	TGTGCCAGCAGCTCCCCTTTAAAGGGGGCATTGTTGGAGACCCAGTACTTC
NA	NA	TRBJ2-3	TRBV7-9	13	CASSFQSPDTQYF	TGTGCCAGCAGCTTCCAGTCCCCAGATACGCAGTATTTT
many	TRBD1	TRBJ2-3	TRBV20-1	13	CSVTTGGADTQYF	TGCAGTGTAACGACAGGGGGCGCAGATACGCAGTATTTT
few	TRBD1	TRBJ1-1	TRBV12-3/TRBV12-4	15	CASTPRDRLNTEAFF	TGTGCCAGCACTCCCAGGGACAGACTGAACACTGAAGCTTTCTTT
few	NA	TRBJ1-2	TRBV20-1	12	CSATDAGLGYTF	TGCAGTGCTACTGATGCAGGGCTTGGCTACACCTTC
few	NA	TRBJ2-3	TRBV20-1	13	CSANLQGADTQYF	TGCAGTGCTAACCTCCAGGGAGCAGATACGCAGTATTTT
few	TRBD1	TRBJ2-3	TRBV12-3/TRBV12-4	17	CASSLAVTGASTDTQYF	TGTGCCAGCAGTTTAGCCGTCACAGGGGCTAGCACAGATACGCAGTATTTT
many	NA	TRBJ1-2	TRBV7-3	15	CASSQGQPGNYGYTF	TGTGCCAGCAGCCAGGGGCAGCCGGGGAACTATGGCTACACCTTC
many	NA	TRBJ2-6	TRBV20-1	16	CSARGDGARGANVLTF	TGCAGTGCTAGAGGGGACGGGGCTCGGGGGGCCAACGTCCTGACTTTC
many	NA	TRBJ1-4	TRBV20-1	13	CSAGSQGGEKLFF	TGCAGTGCCGGTTCCCAGGGAGGTGAAAAACTGTTTTTT
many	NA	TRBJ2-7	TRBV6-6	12	CASSSATNEQYF	TGTGCCAGCAGTTCCGCGACGAACGAGCAGTACTTC
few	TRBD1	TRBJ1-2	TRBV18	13	CASSRETGYGYTF	TGTGCCAGCTCGCGGGAGACAGGGTATGGCTACACCTTC
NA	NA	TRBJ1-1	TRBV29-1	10	CSVVGSEAFF	TGCAGCGTTGTAGGCAGCGAAGCTTTCTTT
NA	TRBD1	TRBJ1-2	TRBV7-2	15	CASSFWTQGTYGYTF	TGTGCCAGCAGCTTTTGGACACAGGGGACCTATGGCTACACCTTC
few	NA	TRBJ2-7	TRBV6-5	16	CASSLYPSGTPYEQYF	TGTGCCAGCAGTCTTTACCCCTCCGGGACTCCGTACGAGCAGTACTTC
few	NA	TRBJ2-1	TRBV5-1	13	CASSFYVSNEQFF	TGCGCCAGCAGCTTTTATGTCTCCAATGAGCAGTTCTTC
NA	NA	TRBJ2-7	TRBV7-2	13	CASSFPPPYEQYF	TGTGCCAGCAGCTTCCCCCCCCCCTACGAGCAGTACTTC
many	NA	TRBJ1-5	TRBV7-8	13	CASSLDRYQPQHF	TGTGCCAGCAGCTTAGACCGATATCAGCCCCAGCATTTT
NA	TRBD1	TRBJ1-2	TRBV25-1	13	CASSERTGRGYTF	TGTGCCAGCAGTGAAAGGACAGGTCGGGGCTACACCTTC
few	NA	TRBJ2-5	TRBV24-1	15	CATSDPGSSQETQYF	TGTGCCACCAGTGATCCGGGGTCGTCCCAAGAGACCCAGTACTTC
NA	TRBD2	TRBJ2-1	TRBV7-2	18	CASSPQGLAGASYNEQFF	TGTGCCAGCAGCCCCCAGGGGCTAGCGGGGGCTTCCTACAATGAGCAGTTCTTC
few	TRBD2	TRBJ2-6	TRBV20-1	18	CSASNPSGGHSGANVLTF	TGCAGTGCTAGTAATCCTAGCGGGGGACACTCTGGGGCCAACGTCCTGACTTTC
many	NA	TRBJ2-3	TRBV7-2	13	CASSLSFADTQYF	TGTGCCAGCAGCTTATCTTTCGCAGATACGCAGTATTTT
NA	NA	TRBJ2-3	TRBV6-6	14	CASSYSLAGDTQYF	TGTGCCAGCAGTTACTCCCTAGCAGGTGATACGCAGTATTTT
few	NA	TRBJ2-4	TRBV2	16	CASSEGHPFFKNIQYF	TGTGCCAGCAGTGAAGGACATCCTTTCTTTAAAAACATTCAGTACTTC
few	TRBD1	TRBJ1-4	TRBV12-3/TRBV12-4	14	CASSNRQGDEKLFF	TGTGCCAGCAGTAATCGACAGGGGGATGAAAAACTGTTTTTT
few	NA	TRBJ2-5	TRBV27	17	CASSLSTATGPQETQYF	TGTGCCAGCAGTTTATCAACCGCAACAGGGCCACAAGAGACCCAGTACTTC
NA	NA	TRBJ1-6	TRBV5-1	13	CASSQKRNSPLHF	TGCGCCAGCAGTCAAAAGCGGAATTCACCCCTCCACTTT
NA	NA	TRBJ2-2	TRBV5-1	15	CASSFQRGNTGELFF	TGCGCCAGCAGCTTTCAACGAGGGAACACCGGGGAGCTGTTTTTT
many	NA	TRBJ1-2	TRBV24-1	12	CATSDPLSGYTF	TGTGCCACCAGTGATCCCTTAAGCGGCTACACCTTC
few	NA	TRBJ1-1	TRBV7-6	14	CASSLPGEDTEAFF	TGTGCCAGCAGCTTACCTGGGGAGGACACTGAAGCTTTCTTT
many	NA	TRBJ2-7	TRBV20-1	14	CSAPTGTSTYEQYF	TGCAGTGCTCCCACCGGGACCTCAACCTACGAGCAGTACTTC
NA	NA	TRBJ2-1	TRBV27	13	CASSPPGLNEQFF	TGTGCCAGCAGTCCCCCGGGTCTCAATGAGCAGTTCTTC
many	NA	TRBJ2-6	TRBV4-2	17	CASSPSGGGAGANVLTF	TGTGCCAGCAGCCCCAGCGGAGGGGGCGCTGGGGCCAACGTCCTGACTTTC
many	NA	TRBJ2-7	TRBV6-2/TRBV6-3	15	CASSYSLEAPYEQYF	TGTGCCAGCAGTTACTCGTTGGAGGCGCCGTACGAGCAGTACTTC
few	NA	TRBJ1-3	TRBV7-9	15	CASSPAMERGNTIYF	TGTGCCAGCAGCCCAGCGATGGAGAGGGGAAACACCATATATTTT
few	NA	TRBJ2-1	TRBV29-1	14	CSVVIGSSYNEQFF	TGCAGCGTTGTGATCGGAAGCTCCTACAATGAGCAGTTCTTC
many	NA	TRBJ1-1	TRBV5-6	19	CASIARNPKSVRDGTEAFF	TGTGCCAGCATCGCTCGAAACCCTAAATCGGTCAGGGATGGCACTGAAGCTTTCTTT
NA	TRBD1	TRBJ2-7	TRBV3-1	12	CASSTTGDEQYF	TGTGCCAGCAGCACGACAGGGGACGAGCAGTACTTC
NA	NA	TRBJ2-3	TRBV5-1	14	CASSWLTGTDTQYF	TGCGCCAGCAGTTGGCTGACAGGCACAGATACGCAGTATTTT